This paragraph reports one TCR beta chain. Produced via immunoSEQ multiplex PCR; TCRdb's table is partial and in-frame only. The table has around 310,000 clones, 88% seen once; the top ten hold roughly 4.1%. This sample was taken from a study of blood T cell repertoires in COVID-19. J was trimmed by 4 bases and V by 4 bases; bases with no gene match: 17. Per the germline V gene, CDR1 is SGHKS and CDR2 is YYEKEE (reference sequence). This CDR3 is built from 19 residues. The chain carries TRBV5-5 and TRBJ2-2; TRBD1 matches 9 bases. This TCR was sampled from a woman aged 50 to 65 with active or convalescent COVID-19. The material sequenced was peripheral blood. The CDR3 nucleotides read TGTGCCAGCAGCGTTCGGGACCGGTACAGGGGGCAGGTCACCGGGGAGCTGTTTTTT. Encoded protein: CASSVRDRYRGQVTGELFF.